The sequence of this T cell receptor (beta chain) was determined in a study of spatial heterogeneity in lung cancer. The study, taken as a whole, reports: Higher tumor mutation counts went along with higher counts of expanded intratumoral alpha and beta TCRs.

In this sample, this clonotype turned up many times. Its antigen is currently unknown. Every TCR cDNA molecule carried a tag that served as a unique molecular identifier. TCRdb used MiXCR to reprocess the 5' RACE reads, holding one entry per CDR3 protein. The sample includes 9,500 to 10,000 distinct CDR3 sequences, under 6.5% of them seen just once. The CDR3 spans 15 residues. The V and J ends lost 3 bases and 1 base respectively, with 12 bases between them. Germline assignment: CDR1 KGHSH and CDR2 LQKENI. Regarding time point: sample taken at primary tumor resection. The source is a male donor with early-stage non-small cell lung cancer. This specimen consisted of lung tumor tissue, obtained at surgery. J is TRBJ1-1 and V is TRBV18; D call uncertain. The CDR3, as DNA: TGTGCCAGCTCACCCACTCCCCCGGGGAACACTGAAGCTTTCTTT. Its protein product is CASSPTPPGNTEAFF.